This T cell receptor (beta chain) appears in the sequencing data of a study of blood T cell repertoires in COVID-19. In the authors' workflow: Amplification from reference gene primers served as the basis for estimated nucleated cell counts. The method was immunoSEQ multiplex PCR; TCRdb's version includes in-frame clones alone and lacks a portion of them. V and J calls and clone size are given by that table; D and trimming were obtained from the DNA. This table holds more than 95,000 clones, around 90% found once. V shed 7 bases and J 6 bases; nucleotides not matched to a gene: 4. This CDR3 spans 13 amino acids. Germline-derived CDR1 and CDR2 are MNHEY and SVGAGI.

The V call is TRBV6-5, the J call TRBJ2-3; 10 bases fit TRBD2. The receptor was isolated from a human donor in a cohort sampled during active COVID-19. The sample was peripheral blood. CDR3 DNA sequence: TGTGCCAGCAAAGATAGCGGGGGGGATACGCAGTATTTT. Its translation: CASKDSGGDTQYF.